The rows below give T cell receptor beta chains drawn from one sample of a study of blood T cell repertoires in COVID-19. The protocol was immunoSEQ multiplex PCR, while the TCRdb copy is restricted to in-frame clones and leaves out a portion. Of around 100,000 clones listed, around 90% are singletons. Sequences were obtained from peripheral blood. Every receptor here comes from a human donor with active COVID-19. The donor label of this sample is uncertain. CDR3s include the opening cysteine and the closing phenylalanine or tryptophan. The order of the fields is J gene, D gene, V gene, clone size, CDR3 DNA, CDR3 protein. A D gene is named only where the DNA matches it firmly. Size is omitted from some rows. Given values are once, few, many or a class for expanded clones.

TRBJ2-7	-	TRBV2	-	TGTGCCAGCCGAGGACTCCGCCTCTGGTACGAGCAGTACTTC	CASRGLRLWYEQYF
TRBJ2-2	-	TRBV6-5	-	TGTGCCAGCAGTTACTCACAGGCCGGGGAGCTGTTTTTT	CASSYSQAGELFF
TRBJ1-2	TRBD1	TRBV19	-	TGTGCCAGTACGACAGGGAATAACTATGGCTACACCTTC	CASTTGNNYGYTF
TRBJ2-3	-	TRBV5-6	-	TGTGCCAGCAGCCTCCCCGGGGTGGGAACGCAGTATTTT	CASSLPGVGTQYF
TRBJ2-7	TRBD2	TRBV7-3	-	TGTGCCAGCAGCTTAACCAGCGGGGACTCCTACGAGCAGTACTTC	CASSLTSGDSYEQYF
TRBJ2-7	-	TRBV7-3	-	TGTGCCAGCGCTGAAGAGGGAGGTGGCGAGCAGTACTTC	CASAEEGGGEQYF
TRBJ2-5	TRBD2	TRBV2	-	TGTGCCAGCAGTGAGAGAGGGACTAGCGGGGGGGCGAGGGAGACCCAGTACTTC	CASSERGTSGGARETQYF
TRBJ1-2	TRBD1	TRBV3-1/TRBV3-2	-	TGTGCCAGCAGCCAACTCCCGGGACAGGGACCCAATAACTATGGCTACACCTTC	CASSQLPGQGPNNYGYTF
TRBJ2-3	TRBD2	TRBV11-2	few	TGTGCCAGCAGCCAAGGGACTAGCGGGGGGGATACGCAGTATTTT	CASSQGTSGGDTQYF
TRBJ1-4	TRBD1	TRBV19	-	TGTGCCAGTAAAGTCGGGGGACAGGGGATTAATGAAAAACTGTTTTTT	CASKVGGQGINEKLFF
TRBJ2-1	-	TRBV6-5	-	TGTGCCAGCAGTTCTCTGCAGGCCCTAAGGAACAATGAGCAGTTCTTC	CASSSLQALRNNEQFF
TRBJ1-1	-	TRBV27	-	TGTGCCAGCAGTCGACAGTTGGGGAACACTGAAGCTTTCTTT	CASSRQLGNTEAFF
TRBJ2-7	-	TRBV9	few	TGTGCCAGCAGCGTAGCTGAGGGCGCCTACGAGCAGTACTTC	CASSVAEGAYEQYF
TRBJ1-1	-	TRBV7-3	-	TGTGCCAGCAGCCCGAGCCGACAGATGAACACTGAAGCTTTCTTT	CASSPSRQMNTEAFF
TRBJ2-1	-	TRBV10-2	-	TGCGCCAGCAGTGAGTCGAAGAGGGCAGCTAACAATGAGCAGTTCTTC	CASSESKRAANNEQFF